Listed here are 13 T cell receptor beta chains from one sample, sequenced in a study of T cell responses to AZD1222 COVID-19 vaccine. Sequencing was performed with immunoSEQ multiplex PCR; in TCRdb, only in-frame clones are kept and a portion is missing. The sample lists about 120,000 clones, approximately 87% occurring once. This specimen was peripheral blood, taken on day 0 of AZD1222 vaccination. Source of these receptors: an adult in good health.

The rearrangement joins TRBV15 to TRBJ1-1; D ambiguous. This CDR3 has 13 residues. In germline, CDR1 is LNHNV, CDR2 YYDKDF (reference sequence). V was clipped by 0 bases and J by 5 bases, with 7 bases between them. The CDR3, as DNA: TGTGCCACCAGCAGAGAAGTTTCGACTGAAGCTTTCTTT. Its translation is CATSREVSTEAFF.

This rearrangement joins TRBV27 to TRBJ1-2, with D possibly matching TRBD1 (5 bases). This CDR3 contains 14 residues. V gave up 6 bases and J gave up 2 bases, with 13 bases separating them. Germline CDR1 reads MNHEY; CDR2 reads SMNVEV (reference sequence). The CDR3 spells CASRTLGRNYGYTF. CDR3 nucleotide sequence: TGTGCCAGCAGAACTTTGGGACGGAACTATGGCTACACCTTC.

This chain connects TRBV6-5 to TRBJ2-5; D gene ambiguous. This CDR3 has 14 amino acids. The V end was cut by 0 bases, the J end by 0 bases, with 5 bases between. The germline CDR1 and CDR2 sequences are MNHEY and SVGAGI. This chain's CDR3 is CASSYSRYQETQYF. CDR3 nucleotides: TGTGCCAGCAGTTACTCGAGGTACCAAGAGACCCAGTACTTC.

The CDR3 sequence is CASSFEPLAGLFF. The CDR3 DNA reads as TGTGCCAGCAGCTTCGAACCACTAGCAGGGCTGTTTTTT. The V and J genes are TRBV7-3 and TRBJ2-2; a weak D match, TRBD2 (6 bases). V dropped 3 bases and J dropped 13 bases, with 15 bases sitting between them. CDR1 is SGHTA and CDR2 is FQGTGA in the germline V gene. This CDR3 has 13 residues.

CDR3 in DNA: TGTGCCAGCAGTTACTCGAAGGGGGCTCAGCCCCAGCATTTT. Protein: CASSYSKGAQPQHF. This chain joins TRBV6-5 and TRBJ1-5; 7 positions agree with TRBD1. The CDR3 contains 14 residues. Germline lookup yields CDR1 MNHEY and CDR2 SVGAGI. V gave up 0 bases and J gave up 6 bases; unmatched junction bases: 2.

For the CDR3, the DNA is TGTGCCAGCAGTACACCCCCGACTCGGGTGGGTGAGCAGTTCTTC. It is translated as CASSTPPTRVGEQFF. This chain links TRBV28 with TRBJ2-1, with no clear D. Germline-derived CDR1 and CDR2 are MDHEN and SYDVKM. The germline V and J ends were trimmed by 5 bases and 9 bases, with 20 bases remaining between them. This CDR3 comprises 15 residues.

Concerning this clone itself: No DNA is shown, since the ends of the CDR3 on it are uncertain; the CDR3 is the one TCRdb lists. The V gene is TRBV21-1, the J gene TRBJ1-3; the DNA was not used to check the table's D call, TRBD1. TRBV21-1 is annotated as a pseudogene. With termini counted, the CDR3 has 17 amino acids. CDR3 amino acids: CASSTKGQVGDGNTIYF.

This clone occurred once. The chain couples TRBV5-1 to TRBJ1-6; D is undetermined. From germline, CDR1 is SGHRS and CDR2 YFSETQ. The CDR3 spans 17 residues. The V gene lost 4 bases and the J gene lost 2 bases, with 16 bases spanning the gap. The CDR3 is CASSPTVADTYNSPLHF. The CDR3 nucleotides read TGCGCCAGCAGCCCAACGGTGGCTGATACCTATAATTCACCCCTCCACTTT.

V gene TRBV12-5 combines with J gene TRBJ2-3; 9 bases match TRBD2. The CDR3 is made up of 16 amino acids. CDR1 is LGHNT and CDR2 is FRNRAP in the germline V gene. Germline trimming cut 4 bases from V and 4 bases from J; bases unmatched to any gene: 9. CDR3 residues: CASGSLAGADADTQYF. The CDR3 bases are TGTGCTAGTGGTTCTTTAGCGGGGGCCGACGCAGATACGCAGTATTTT.

The chain combines TRBV15 with TRBJ1-1; D ambiguous. In germline, CDR1 is LNHNV, CDR2 YYDKDF (reference sequence). Trimming shortened V by 0 bases and J by 11 bases, and 16 bases separated the two germline ends. CDR3 length: 14 residues. This chain's CDR3 is CATSRDVPTPGAFF. CDR3 sequence (DNA): TGTGCCACCAGCAGAGACGTGCCCACTCCCGGCGCTTTCTTT.

This chain uses TRBV19 with TRBJ2-1, with 11 bases fitting TRBD1. CDR3 length: 15 residues. Trimming cost V 1 base and J 7 bases; bases outside gene matches: 3. Germline CDR1 is LNHDA and CDR2 is SQIVND (reference sequence). CDR3 nucleotide sequence: TGTGCCAGTAGTATAGGGGACAGGGGGTGGAATGAGCAGTTCTTC. This codes for CASSIGDRGWNEQFF.

This clone was recorded only once. V gene TRBV11-2 combines with J gene TRBJ2-5, with D perhaps being TRBD1 or TRBD2 (7 bases each). Germline V gene data show CDR1 as SGHAT and CDR2 as FQNNGV. Deletions cut 2 bases from V and 5 bases from J, with 18 bases between. The CDR3 is 16 amino acids. For the CDR3, the DNA is TGTGCCAGCAGCTTAATGACAGGGAGGGCGGAGGAGACCCAGTACTTC. It translates to CASSLMTGRAEETQYF.

The rearrangement joins TRBV18 to TRBJ1-5; the D gene is possibly TRBD1 (5 bases). CDR3 length: 14 residues. Trimming cost V 6 bases and J 7 bases, with 16 bases left between them. CDR1 is KGHSH and CDR2 is LQKENI in the germline V gene. The chain's CDR3 is CASSPLRDGQPQHF. The CDR3 DNA sequence: TGTGCCAGCTCTCCTCTGAGGGACGGGCAGCCCCAGCATTTT.